The 32 T cell receptor beta chains given below trace back to one sample, sequenced in a study of blood T cell repertoires in COVID-19 (dated by TCRdb to 2018 to 2021). The method behind the library was the immunoSEQ multiplex PCR assay. TCRdb retrieved this table from immuneACCESS and kept in-frame rearrangements only. Not all clones are present; in checked studies, unresolved V genes account for under half, and no reason is known for the remainder. In all, the sample holds just over 250,000 clones, and roughly 86% of those were seen once. Jointly, the top ten make up over 7.5% of the sample. Input material: peripheral blood. These receptors all come from a man in his forties who had recovered from COVID-19.

CDR3 sequence (DNA): TGTGCCAGCACCTCAGGGGGTTCACCCCTCCACTTT. Translating it yields CASTSGGSPLHF. The chain links TRBV28 to TRBJ1-6; 7 bases agree with TRBD1. Germline trimming cut 7 bases from V and 9 bases from J; bases unmatched to any gene: 3. The germline V gene has CDR1 MDHEN and CDR2 SYDVKM. This CDR3 is built from 12 residues.

The chain links TRBV19 to TRBJ1-2, with 10 bases lining up with TRBD1. This CDR3 contains 15 residues. V lost 8 bases, J lost 0 bases, and 6 bases stayed unmatched. CDR1 LNHDA and CDR2 SQIVND come from the germline V gene (reference sequence). The CDR3 sequence: CASGQGGSTNYGYTF. DNA for the CDR3: TGTGCCAGTGGACAGGGGGGATCTACTAACTATGGCTACACCTTC.

The chain couples TRBV7-2 to TRBJ2-1; TRBD2 agrees at 14 bases. This CDR3 spans 18 amino acids. V was pared by 1 base and J by 9 bases, with 11 bases of the junction left unmatched. Germline loops: CDR1 SGHTA, CDR2 FQGNSA. The CDR3 DNA sequence: TGTGCCAGCAGCTTAGAGGCGAGGACTAGCGGGAGGCGGGTTGAGCAGTTCTTC. Its translation: CASSLEARTSGRRVEQFF.

The chain combines TRBV18 with TRBJ2-1; TRBD1 agrees at 8 bases. J was trimmed by 6 bases and V by 1 base; bases with no gene match: 8. The V gene's germline CDR1 is KGHSH and CDR2 LQKENI. The CDR3 contains 16 residues. CDR3 in DNA: TGTGCCAGCTCACCACAGGACAGGGTCCGACTCAATGAGCAGTTCTTC. This codes for CASSPQDRVRLNEQFF.

This chain joins TRBV6-6 and TRBJ1-2; D not certain. Germline CDR1 MNHNY, CDR2 SVGAGI (reference sequence). The CDR3 spans 16 residues. Trimming left V 6 bases short and J 4 bases short, with 21 bases between. The CDR3 coding sequence is TGTGCCAGCAGCCTACAAGGGCGGACTAACCCCTATGGCTACACCTTC. Translating gives CASSLQGRTNPYGYTF.

This rearrangement joins TRBV7-9 to TRBJ1-2, with D possibly matching TRBD1 (6 bases). Germline V gene lookup returns CDR1 SEHNR and CDR2 FQNEAQ (reference sequence). CDR3 length equals 16 residues. Trimming shortened V by 4 bases and J by 3 bases, and 18 bases separated the two germline ends. The CDR3, as DNA: TGTGCCAGCAGCTCCCCAAGGGGGGGCGCAGACTATGGCTACACCTTC. Translating gives CASSSPRGGADYGYTF.

The rearrangement links TRBV30 to TRBJ1-1; the D gene is possibly TRBD1 (5 bases). V gave up 1 base and J gave up 7 bases, with 10 bases separating them. The CDR3 consists of 12 residues. CDR1 is GTSNPN and CDR2 is SVGIG in the germline V gene (reference sequence). Written as DNA, the CDR3 is TGTGCCTGGAGTGGACAGCGCCTTGAAGCTTTCTTT. This translates into CAWSGQRLEAFF.

The chain joins TRBV11-3 to TRBJ2-3; D possibly corresponds to TRBD1 (5 bases). Germline V gene sequence: CDR1 SGHNT, CDR2 YENEEA. Trimming took off 1 base at V and 2 bases at J, with 10 bases between the two ends. The CDR3 contains 15 residues. CDR3 nucleotides: TGTGCCAGCAGCTTAGGGCAGGGATTCACAGATACGCAGTATTTT. Residues: CASSLGQGFTDTQYF. Filled out from reference TRBV11-3 and TRBJ2-3, the complete variable domain reads EAGVVQSPRYKIIEKKQPVAFWCNPISGHNTLYWYLQNLGQGPELLIRYENEEAVDDSQLPKDRFSAERLKGVDSTLKIQPAELGDSAVYLCASSLGQGFTDTQYFGPGTRLTVL.

The chain is built from TRBV19 and TRBJ2-7, with 10 bases matching TRBD1. This CDR3 region has 14 residues. Losses at the gene ends were 9 bases for V and 1 base for J; bases not matched to a gene: 6. From germline, CDR1 is LNHDA and CDR2 SQIVND (reference sequence). Here the CDR3 DNA reads TGTGCCAGCTCAGGACAGGGGGTTTCCTACGAGCAGTACTTC. Its protein product is CASSGQGVSYEQYF.

The CDR3 nucleotides are TGTGCCAGCAGTGAAGGGTCAGGGGCCAATCAGCCCCAGCATTTT. Translation: CASSEGSGANQPQHF. The chain has TRBV25-1 and TRBJ1-5, with D maybe TRBD1 (6 bases). The V end lost 2 bases, the J end lost 3 bases, and 11 bases lay between the germline ends. CDR1 and CDR2 from the germline V gene are MGHDK and SYGVNS. The CDR3 length is 15 residues.

The chain is built from TRBV15 and TRBJ1-2; the D gene is possibly TRBD1 (5 bases). CDR3 length: 15 amino acids. V was clipped by 1 base and J by 5 bases, with 14 bases between them. CDR1 is LNHNV and CDR2 is YYDKDF in the germline V gene (reference sequence). CDR3 residues: CATSRVGRAGYGYTF. The CDR3 DNA reads as TGTGCCACCAGCAGAGTGGGCAGGGCCGGGTATGGCTACACCTTC.

The genes are TRBV10-3 and TRBJ2-1; D may be TRBD1 (5 bases). Germline V lookup: CDR1 ENHRY, CDR2 SYGVKD. There are 14 residues in the CDR3. Trimming pared 1 base from V and 3 bases from J, leaving 7 bases between. The CDR3 region is CAISEWQGYNEQFF. CDR3 sequence (DNA): TGTGCCATCAGTGAGTGGCAGGGCTACAATGAGCAGTTCTTC.

This rearrangement joins TRBV3-1 (or the pseudogene TRBV3-2) to TRBJ2-1; TRBD1 agrees at 9 bases. The germline gives CDR1 LGHDT, CDR2 YNNKEL (reference sequence). The CDR3 runs to 18 residues. After removal of 3 bases from V and 9 bases from J, the junction contained 18 bases not matched to a gene. The CDR3 DNA reads TGTGCCAGCAGCCAGACAGGGGGAAGGTTTTCGCAGAAGATTGAGCAGTTCTTC. Translating gives CASSQTGGRFSQKIEQFF.

V usage is TRBV7-6 and J usage is TRBJ2-7; no clear D. Germline lookup yields CDR1 SGHVS and CDR2 FNYEAQ. V lost 4 bases to trimming and J lost 7 bases, with 23 bases between them. The CDR3 is 16 amino acids. This CDR3 reads CASSSEQVFSMSEQYF. CDR3 nucleotide sequence: TGTGCCAGCAGCTCCGAGCAGGTTTTCTCTATGTCGGAGCAGTACTTC. Complete variable domain (other parts from reference TRBV7-6 and TRBJ2-7): GAGVSQSPRYKVTKRGQDVALRCDPISGHVSLYWYRQALGQGPEFLTYFNYEAQQDKSGLPNDRFSAERPEGSISTLTIQRTEQRDSAMYRCASSSEQVFSMSEQYFGPGTRLTVT.

This clone has more than one count but fewer than ten. This chain connects TRBV6-5 to TRBJ1-1, with 8 bases fitting TRBD1. The J segment lost 5 bases and the V segment lost 6 bases, leaving 8 bases of the junction unmatched. Germline V gives CDR1 MNHEY, CDR2 SVGAGI. This CDR3 has 14 residues. CDR3 sequence reads: CASRAGQGLTEAFF. In DNA form, the CDR3 reads TGTGCCAGCAGGGCTGGACAGGGATTAACTGAAGCTTTCTTT.

The chain employs TRBV10-3 and TRBJ2-7; 12 bases map to TRBD2. From germline, CDR1 is ENHRY and CDR2 SYGVKD. With 6 bases clipped from V and 3 bases from J, the junction kept 12 bases outside the gene matches. This CDR3 spans 17 amino acids. The DNA of the CDR3 is TGTGCCATCAGCCGCTTCGAAAGACTAGCGGGGGTCTACGAGCAGTACTTC. The encoded protein is CAISRFERLAGVYEQYF.

CDR3 protein: CASSLLQRGGHDTQYF. The CDR3 nucleotides are TGTGCCAGCAGCTTATTACAGCGGGGGGGCCACGATACGCAGTATTTT. The V call is TRBV7-2, the J call TRBJ2-3, with 10 nucleotides matching TRBD2. This CDR3 has 16 residues. Germline V gene sequence: CDR1 SGHTA, CDR2 FQGNSA. J was trimmed by 6 bases and V by 2 bases; bases with no gene match: 8.

Here the CDR3 DNA reads TGTGCCAGCAAGACTAGCGGGATTGCCCAGGATACGCAGTATTTT. This codes for CASKTSGIAQDTQYF. The genes are TRBV2 and TRBJ2-3, with 11 bases that match TRBD2. CDR1 SNHLY and CDR2 FYNNEI come from the germline V gene. With V trimmed by 7 bases and J by 6 bases, 9 bases remained unmatched. The CDR3 runs 15 residues.

The chain carries TRBV5-1 and TRBJ2-3; 9 bases align to TRBD1. The CDR3 extends over 16 amino acids. Losses at the gene ends were 2 bases for V and 5 bases for J; bases not matched to a gene: 9. Germline CDR1 reads SGHRS; CDR2 reads YFSETQ. The CDR3 loop is CASSLGDRGNLDTQYF. The CDR3 nucleotides read TGCGCCAGCAGCTTAGGCGACAGGGGGAATTTAGATACGCAGTATTTT.

This clone was recorded only once. This chain joins TRBV7-6 and TRBJ2-5, with 8 nucleotides matching TRBD2. CDR1 and CDR2 (germline): SGHVS, FNYEAQ. Losses at the gene ends were 3 bases for V and 2 bases for J; bases not matched to a gene: 5. The CDR3 totals 15 residues. CDR3 in amino acids: CASSFGGGTQETQYF. Written as DNA, the CDR3 is TGTGCCAGCAGCTTCGGCGGGGGGACTCAAGAGACCCAGTACTTC.

The chain couples TRBV6-2 or TRBV6-3 to TRBJ1-2; TRBD1 matches at 9 bases. The CDR3 contains 14 residues. Trimming cost V 0 bases and J 7 bases; bases outside gene matches: 3. Per the germline V gene, CDR1 is MNHEY and CDR2 is SVGEGT. Here the CDR3 reads CASSYSRTGAGYTF. The CDR3 region has the DNA TGTGCCAGCAGTTACTCCAGGACAGGGGCTGGCTACACCTTC.

The V call is TRBV5-1, the J call TRBJ1-2, with 7 bases lining up with TRBD1. The V and J ends lost 3 bases and 2 bases, in that order; junction bases with no gene match: 1. From germline, CDR1 is SGHRS and CDR2 YFSETQ. This CDR3 comprises 13 residues. CDR3 nucleotides: TGCGCCAGCAGCTGGGGACAGAACTATGGCTACACCTTC. This codes for CASSWGQNYGYTF.

Notes on this clone: This CDR3 is also generated by other DNA sequences in the sample. The V gene is TRBV19, the J gene TRBJ2-7; 8 nucleotides line up with TRBD1. Germline assignment: CDR1 LNHDA and CDR2 SQIVND (reference sequence). CDR3 length: 13 amino acids. The ends lost 2 bases at V and 3 bases at J; junction bases unmatched: 0. CDR3 bases: TGTGCCAGTAGTATAACAGGGGGCTACGAGCAGTACTTC. It is translated as CASSITGGYEQYF.

V and J are TRBV11-2 and TRBJ1-4; the D gene is possibly TRBD1 (6 bases). Trimming took 3 bases from V and 2 from J, leaving 10 bases between them. Germline CDR1 reads SGHAT; CDR2 reads FQNNGV. The CDR3 has 15 residues. CDR3 in amino acids: CASSFTGSTNEKLFF. CDR3 nucleotides: TGTGCCAGCAGCTTTACAGGGAGCACTAATGAAAAACTGTTTTTT.

The chain joins TRBV5-1 to TRBJ2-2, with TRBD2 as a possible D gene (6 bases). CDR3 length: 16 residues. Germline CDR1 SGHRS, CDR2 YFSETQ. Trimming stripped 4 bases from V and 5 bases from J, with 18 bases between. The CDR3 DNA follows: TGCGCCAGCAGCACGGGACTGGGGCCGGGGACCGGGGAGCTGTTTTTT. Translated, it gives CASSTGLGPGTGELFF. Based on the CDR3 plus reference TRBV5-1 and TRBJ2-2, the full variable domain is KAGVTQTPRYLIKTRGQQVTLSCSPISGHRSVSWYQQTPGQGLQFLFEYFSETQRNKGNFPGRFSGRQFSNSRSEMNVSTLELGDSALYLCASSTGLGPGTGELFFGEGSRLTVL.

The CDR3 is CASNLPGLQETQYF. For the CDR3, the DNA is TGCGCCAGCAACCTCCCGGGACTGCAAGAGACCCAGTACTTC. The V and J genes are TRBV5-1 and TRBJ2-5, with D possibly TRBD2 on 6 matching bases. The V end lost 6 bases, the J end lost 2 bases, and 14 bases lay between the germline ends. This CDR3 region has 14 residues. Germline CDR1 reads SGHRS; CDR2 reads YFSETQ.

The V and J genes are TRBV6-5 and TRBJ1-1; 8 nucleotides agree with TRBD1. J gave up 3 bases and V 7 bases, and 4 bases lay outside the gene matches. The CDR3 covers 13 residues. Germline CDR1 reads MNHEY; CDR2 reads SVGAGI. The CDR3 is CASIVQGDTEAFF. The CDR3 DNA reads TGTGCCAGCATCGTACAGGGGGACACTGAAGCTTTCTTT.

The chain couples TRBV11-2 to TRBJ2-7, with 7 bases fitting TRBD1. The CDR3 loop spans 14 amino acids. The junction had 1 base not matched to a gene; V was cut back by 0 bases and J by 2 bases. From germline, CDR1 is SGHAT and CDR2 FQNNGV. The CDR3 DNA reads as TGTGCCAGCAGCTTAGATGGGACAGCCTACGAGCAGTACTTC. Translating it yields CASSLDGTAYEQYF.

The chain uses TRBV19 and TRBJ1-1; tentatively, D is TRBD1 (6 bases). Germline-derived CDR1 and CDR2 are LNHDA and SQIVND (reference sequence). The CDR3 consists of 14 residues. Trimming removed 9 bases from V and 2 bases from J, with 16 bases in between. The CDR3 DNA follows: TGTGCCAGCCGGAGAGGGACATCTAACACTGAAGCTTTCTTT. As protein: CASRRGTSNTEAFF.

V is TRBV7-7 and J is TRBJ2-5, with D unresolved. This CDR3 contains 14 residues. Germline assignment: CDR1 SSHAT and CDR2 FNYEAQ (reference sequence). V lost 2 bases and J lost 5, with 12 bases in between. CDR3 bases: TGTGCCAGCAGCTTACAACTCTCGAGCGAGACCCAGTACTTC. This gives the protein CASSLQLSSETQYF.

The J gene is TRBJ1-1, the V gene TRBV6-5; D not resolved. CDR1 is MNHEY and CDR2 is SVGAGI in the germline V gene. There are 11 residues in the CDR3. V shed 7 bases and J shed 11 bases, with 14 bases lying between them. This CDR3 is CASMDLARAFF. CDR3 DNA sequence: TGTGCCAGCATGGACTTGGCGCGGGCTTTCTTT.

The V gene is TRBV7-8, the J gene TRBJ2-1; D is perhaps TRBD1 (6 bases). The V gene's germline CDR1 is SGHVS and CDR2 FQNEAQ. The CDR3 consists of 16 residues. Trimming removed 5 bases from V and 0 bases from J, with 14 bases in between. DNA of the CDR3: TGTGCCAGCAGCGCATACAGGGTCAGCTCCTACAATGAGCAGTTCTTC. Translation gives CASSAYRVSSYNEQFF.